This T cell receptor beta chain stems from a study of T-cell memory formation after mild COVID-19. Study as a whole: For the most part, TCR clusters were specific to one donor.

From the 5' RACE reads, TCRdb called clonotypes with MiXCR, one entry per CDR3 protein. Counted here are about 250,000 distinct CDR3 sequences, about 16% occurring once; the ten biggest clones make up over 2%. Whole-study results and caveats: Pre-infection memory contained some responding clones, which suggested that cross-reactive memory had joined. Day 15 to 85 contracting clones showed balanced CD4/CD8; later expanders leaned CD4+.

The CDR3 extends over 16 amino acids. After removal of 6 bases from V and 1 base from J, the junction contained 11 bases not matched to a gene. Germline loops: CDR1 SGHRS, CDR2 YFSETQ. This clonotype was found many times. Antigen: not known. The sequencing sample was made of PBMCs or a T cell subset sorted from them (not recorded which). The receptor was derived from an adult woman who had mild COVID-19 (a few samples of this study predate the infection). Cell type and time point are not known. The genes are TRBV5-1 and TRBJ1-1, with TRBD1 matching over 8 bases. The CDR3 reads CASTRDRPSSNTEAFF. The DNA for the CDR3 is TGCGCCAGCACGCGGGACAGGCCAAGCTCGAACACTGAAGCTTTCTTT.